What follows are 8 T cell receptor beta chains derived from one specimen sequenced in a study of T cell responses to AZD1222 COVID-19 vaccine. Profiling relied on immunoSEQ multiplex PCR, and the TCRdb table lists in-frame clones only, not all of them. This sample has 150,000 or so clones, with roughly 92% found just once. The sample was peripheral blood, taken on day 0 of AZD1222 vaccination. The receptor set was obtained from an adult in good health.

V is TRBV10-2 and J is TRBJ1-1; 7 nucleotides agree with TRBD1. Germline CDR1 is WSHSY and CDR2 is SAAADI. The CDR3 loop spans 15 amino acids. V trimming: 1 base; J trimming: 1 base; junction bases outside the gene matches: 3. CDR3 coding DNA: TGCGCCAGCAGTGAGTTTCACAGGGGGAACACTGAAGCTTTCTTT. Protein: CASSEFHRGNTEAFF.

This chain links TRBV29-1 with TRBJ2-3; D possibly uses TRBD1 or TRBD2 (6 bases each). The CDR3 runs to 15 residues. The V end was cut by 4 bases, the J end by 0 bases, with 14 bases between. CDR1 is SQVTM, CDR2 ANQGSEA, per germline. The CDR3 nucleotides are TGCAGCGTTGCTGACGGGGGCACAAGCACAGATACGCAGTATTTT. Translation: CSVADGGTSTDTQYF.

The V and J genes are TRBV28 and TRBJ2-7; D assignment may be TRBD1 or TRBD2 (6 bases each). The V end was cut by 10 bases, the J end by 3 bases, with 16 bases between. Germline V gene lookup returns CDR1 MDHEN and CDR2 SYDVKM. The CDR3 contains 13 residues. CDR3 protein: CATGGVPDYEQYF. CDR3 nucleotides: TGTGCCACCGGGGGCGTTCCCGACTACGAGCAGTACTTC.

The chain carries TRBV27 and TRBJ2-3; tentatively, D is TRBD1 (5 bases). The germline V gene has CDR1 MNHEY and CDR2 SMNVEV (reference sequence). Trimming cost V 5 bases and J 1 base, with 19 bases left between them. The CDR3 loop spans 17 amino acids. The CDR3 loop reads CASSPRQRTRGTDTQYF. In DNA form, the CDR3 reads TGTGCCAGCAGTCCTCGACAGAGAACCAGGGGCACAGATACGCAGTATTTT.

The chain combines TRBV28 with TRBJ1-4; 9 bases fit TRBD1. Germline trimming cut 5 bases from V and 7 bases from J; bases unmatched to any gene: 8. Per germline, CDR1 MDHEN and CDR2 SYDVKM. This CDR3 spans 15 amino acids. The CDR3 sequence is CASSPPGQGGEKLFF. The CDR3 nucleotides are TGTGCCAGCAGTCCCCCGGGACAGGGCGGTGAAAAACTGTTTTTT.

The chain has TRBV20-1 and TRBJ1-2; 7 nucleotides agree with TRBD1. The trim removed 6 bases at V and 8 bases at J, leaving 6 bases unmatched. Germline V CDR1 and CDR2: DFQATT, SNEGSKA (reference sequence). The CDR3 is 11 residues long. The CDR3 reads CSAADRSGYTF. The CDR3 nucleotides read TGCAGTGCGGCGGACAGGAGCGGCTACACCTTC.

The chain uses TRBV6-2 or TRBV6-3 and TRBJ1-4; 8 nucleotides match TRBD1. The CDR3 covers 15 residues. The germline gives CDR1 MNHEY, CDR2 SVGEGT. Germline trimming cut 2 bases from V and 7 bases from J; bases unmatched to any gene: 6. Here the CDR3 DNA reads TGTGCCAGCAGTTACGAGGGGACAGGACGTGAAAAACTGTTTTTT. The encoded protein is CASSYEGTGREKLFF.

This clone was picked up one time. The chain combines TRBV3-1 (or the pseudogene TRBV3-2) with TRBJ2-1, with D possibly matching TRBD2 (6 bases). Germline V gives CDR1 LGHDT, CDR2 YNNKEL (reference sequence). CDR3 length: 14 amino acids. V was cut by 4 bases and J by 0 bases, with 7 bases left in between. DNA for the CDR3: TGTGCCAGCAGCCTCGGGGGCTCCTACAATGAGCAGTTCTTC. Translating it yields CASSLGGSYNEQFF.